A selection of T cell receptor beta chains follows, all from one sample in a study of human T cells and chemical hapten exposure. MiXCR, run by TCRdb on the RACE reads, gives a single entry per CDR3 protein. The sample lists about 120,000 distinct CDR3 sequences; around 13% were seen once. Sequencing was performed on whole blood, taken in connection with sensitization to the hapten diphenylcyclopropenone (DPC). These receptors all stem from a man younger than 35 with alopecia areata. Some clones in this sample may be carry-over from other donors' samples. Each CDR3 is given with its conserved first and last residue. A D gene is named only where the DNA matches it firmly. Clone size appears in some rows only: once, few, many, or a class for an expanded clone.

D gene: TRBD1
J gene: TRBJ2-7
V gene: TRBV29-1
clone size: many
CDR3 protein: CSVGSWTGSEQYF
CDR3 DNA: TGCAGCGTTGGATCCTGGACAGGCAGCGAGCAGTACTTC

D gene: TRBD1
J gene: TRBJ1-5
V gene: TRBV4-3
clone size: NA
CDR3 protein: CASSHEQGTGQPQHF
CDR3 DNA: TGCGCCAGCAGCCATGAACAGGGGACAGGTCAGCCCCAGCATTTT

D gene: NA
J gene: TRBJ2-7
V gene: TRBV3-1
clone size: NA
CDR3 protein: CASSQLAEAGLSYEQYF
CDR3 DNA: TGTGCCAGCAGCCAGTTGGCTGAGGCAGGGCTCTCCTACGAGCAGTACTTC

D gene: NA
J gene: TRBJ2-1
V gene: TRBV21-1
clone size: NA
CDR3 protein: CASSTDREGVDNEQFF
CDR3 DNA: TGTGCCAGCAGCACGGACAGGGAAGGGGTTGACAATGAGCAGTTCTTC

D gene: NA
J gene: TRBJ1-6
V gene: TRBV28
clone size: many
CDR3 protein: CASSLDGSSYNSPLHF
CDR3 DNA: TGTGCCAGCAGTTTAGACGGAAGCTCCTATAATTCACCCCTCCACTTT

D gene: NA
J gene: TRBJ2-7
V gene: TRBV11-2
clone size: many
CDR3 protein: CASSLASYEQYF
CDR3 DNA: TGTGCCAGCAGCTTGGCCTCCTACGAGCAGTACTTC

D gene: TRBD1
J gene: TRBJ1-2
V gene: TRBV6-6
clone size: many
CDR3 protein: CASSPPGQGYGYTF
CDR3 DNA: TGTGCCAGCAGCCCCCCGGGACAGGGCTATGGCTACACCTTC

D gene: NA
J gene: TRBJ1-2
V gene: TRBV5-1
clone size: NA
CDR3 protein: CASNRWARGGPAYGYTF
CDR3 DNA: TGCGCCAGCAATAGATGGGCGCGAGGGGGGCCCGCCTATGGCTACACCTTC

D gene: NA
J gene: TRBJ2-3
V gene: TRBV11-2
clone size: many
CDR3 protein: CASSLRAVLVSTDTQYF
CDR3 DNA: TGTGCCAGCAGCTTAAGGGCAGTCCTAGTTAGCACAGATACGCAGTATTTT

D gene: NA
J gene: TRBJ1-1
V gene: TRBV11-2
clone size: few
CDR3 protein: CASRNGKNTEAFF
CDR3 DNA: TGTGCCAGCAGAAACGGGAAGAACACTGAAGCTTTCTTT

D gene: TRBD1
J gene: TRBJ1-1
V gene: TRBV28
clone size: NA
CDR3 protein: CASSSWTGGTEAFF
CDR3 DNA: TGTGCCAGCAGTTCATGGACAGGGGGCACTGAAGCTTTCTTT

D gene: NA
J gene: TRBJ1-1
V gene: TRBV6-2/TRBV6-3
clone size: many
CDR3 protein: CASRITGSGEAFF
CDR3 DNA: TGTGCCAGCAGAATTACCGGGAGCGGAGAAGCTTTCTTT

D gene: NA
J gene: TRBJ2-3
V gene: TRBV29-1
clone size: NA
CDR3 protein: CSVEDLRSGPDTQYF
CDR3 DNA: TGCAGCGTTGAAGATCTTCGGTCAGGGCCAGATACGCAGTATTTT

D gene: TRBD2
J gene: TRBJ2-3
V gene: TRBV7-9
clone size: NA
CDR3 protein: CASSLRGGPDTQYF
CDR3 DNA: TGTGCCAGCAGCTTGCGGGGGGGCCCAGATACGCAGTATTTT

D gene: TRBD1
J gene: TRBJ2-2
V gene: TRBV4-3
clone size: many
CDR3 protein: CASRPGTANTGELFF
CDR3 DNA: TGCGCCAGCAGACCCGGGACAGCGAACACCGGGGAGCTGTTTTTT

D gene: TRBD1
J gene: TRBJ2-6
V gene: TRBV29-1
clone size: few
CDR3 protein: CSVAGTGVPGANVLTF
CDR3 DNA: TGCAGCGTTGCTGGGACAGGGGTTCCTGGGGCCAACGTCCTGACTTTC

D gene: NA
J gene: TRBJ2-7
V gene: TRBV11-2
clone size: few
CDR3 protein: CASSLTIYEQYF
CDR3 DNA: TGTGCCAGCAGCTTAACGATTTACGAGCAGTACTTC

D gene: NA
J gene: TRBJ2-5
V gene: TRBV4-3
clone size: NA
CDR3 protein: CASSHGARAGGETQYF
CDR3 DNA: TGCGCCAGCAGCCACGGCGCGAGGGCTGGCGGAGAGACCCAGTACTTC

D gene: NA
J gene: TRBJ1-5
V gene: TRBV12-2
clone size: NA
CDR3 protein: CASRASGTYSNQPQHF
CDR3 DNA: TGTGCAAGTCGCGCAAGTGGGACATATAGCAATCAGCCCCAGCATTTT

D gene: NA
J gene: TRBJ2-3
V gene: TRBV9
clone size: many
CDR3 protein: CASSARGDSTDTQYF
CDR3 DNA: TGTGCCAGCAGCGCGAGAGGGGACAGCACAGATACGCAGTATTTT

D gene: NA
J gene: TRBJ1-1
V gene: TRBV11-1
clone size: NA
CDR3 protein: CASSLTASNTEAFF
CDR3 DNA: TGTGCCAGCAGCTTGACAGCATCGAACACTGAAGCTTTCTTT

D gene: TRBD1
J gene: TRBJ2-2
V gene: TRBV5-1
clone size: NA
CDR3 protein: CASSSSRQGADTGELFF
CDR3 DNA: TGCGCCAGCAGCTCCTCCCGACAGGGGGCCGACACCGGGGAGCTGTTTTTT

D gene: NA
J gene: TRBJ2-3
V gene: TRBV7-9
clone size: few
CDR3 protein: CASSIGRTDTQYF
CDR3 DNA: TGTGCCAGCAGCATAGGACGCACAGATACGCAGTATTTT

D gene: NA
J gene: TRBJ2-3
V gene: TRBV7-6
clone size: few
CDR3 protein: CASSLLDRTTDTQYF
CDR3 DNA: TGTGCCAGCAGCCTTCTCGACAGGACCACAGATACGCAGTATTTT

D gene: TRBD2
J gene: TRBJ2-1
V gene: TRBV11-2
clone size: many
CDR3 protein: CASTPGTSGGDEQFF
CDR3 DNA: TGTGCCAGCACACCAGGGACTAGCGGGGGAGATGAGCAGTTCTTC

D gene: TRBD1
J gene: TRBJ2-3
V gene: TRBV2
clone size: few
CDR3 protein: CASTRRRTGMTDTQYF
CDR3 DNA: TGTGCCAGCACCCGAAGGCGGACAGGGATGACAGATACGCAGTATTTT

D gene: NA
J gene: TRBJ1-1
V gene: TRBV20-1
clone size: NA
CDR3 protein: CSASIGLNTEAFF
CDR3 DNA: TGCAGTGCTAGTATTGGGTTGAACACTGAAGCTTTCTTT

D gene: NA
J gene: TRBJ2-2
V gene: TRBV4-3
clone size: NA
CDR3 protein: CASSQDKHTGELFF
CDR3 DNA: TGCGCCAGCAGCCAAGACAAACACACCGGGGAGCTGTTTTTT

D gene: TRBD1
J gene: TRBJ1-2
V gene: TRBV18
clone size: few
CDR3 protein: CASSFFEAGGKFGGYTF
CDR3 DNA: TGTGCCAGCTCTTTCTTCGAGGCAGGGGGAAAATTCGGTGGCTACACCTTC

D gene: NA
J gene: TRBJ1-5
V gene: TRBV9
clone size: NA
CDR3 protein: CASSVEVAGGPQHF
CDR3 DNA: TGTGCCAGCAGCGTAGAGGTGGCCGGAGGGCCCCAGCATTTT

D gene: NA
J gene: TRBJ2-2
V gene: TRBV27
clone size: many
CDR3 protein: CASSLYKPNTGELFF
CDR3 DNA: TGTGCCAGCAGTTTATACAAACCGAACACCGGGGAGCTGTTTTTT

D gene: NA
J gene: TRBJ2-4
V gene: TRBV11-2
clone size: many
CDR3 protein: CASTTLRDPSGKNIQYF
CDR3 DNA: TGTGCCAGCACCACCTTGAGGGACCCCTCGGGCAAAAACATTCAGTACTTC

D gene: TRBD1
J gene: TRBJ1-1
V gene: TRBV20-1
clone size: NA
CDR3 protein: CSASSSGTGFFSHTEAFF
CDR3 DNA: TGCAGTGCTAGCTCCTCCGGGACAGGGTTCTTTTCGCACACTGAAGCTTTCTTT

D gene: TRBD1
J gene: TRBJ1-1
V gene: TRBV12-3/TRBV12-4
clone size: NA
CDR3 protein: CASTTDRASEAFF
CDR3 DNA: TGTGCCAGTACCACAGACAGGGCCTCTGAAGCTTTCTTT

D gene: NA
J gene: TRBJ1-2
V gene: TRBV4-1
clone size: NA
CDR3 protein: CASSQFRQRGKNYGYTF
CDR3 DNA: TGCGCCAGCAGCCAATTCAGACAGAGGGGCAAGAACTATGGCTACACCTTC

D gene: TRBD1
J gene: TRBJ1-6
V gene: TRBV9
clone size: many
CDR3 protein: CASSPTTGTYNSPLHF
CDR3 DNA: TGTGCCAGCAGCCCAACGACAGGGACCTATAATTCACCCCTCCACTTT

D gene: NA
J gene: TRBJ1-1
V gene: TRBV4-1
clone size: NA
CDR3 protein: CASSQDRYRANTEAFF
CDR3 DNA: TGCGCCAGCAGCCAAGACAGATACCGGGCAAACACTGAAGCTTTCTTT

D gene: NA
J gene: TRBJ1-6
V gene: TRBV19
clone size: NA
CDR3 protein: CASTLTSSYNSPLHF
CDR3 DNA: TGTGCCAGTACCCTGACCAGCTCCTATAATTCACCCCTCCACTTT

D gene: NA
J gene: TRBJ2-5
V gene: TRBV6-1
clone size: once
CDR3 protein: CASLRQENQYF
CDR3 DNA: TGTGCCAGCCTGAGGCAAGAGAACCAGTACTTC

D gene: NA
J gene: TRBJ2-2
V gene: TRBV14
clone size: NA
CDR3 protein: CASSPVNTGELFF
CDR3 DNA: TGTGCCAGCAGCCCAGTGAACACCGGGGAGCTGTTTTTT

D gene: NA
J gene: TRBJ2-2
V gene: TRBV11-3
clone size: few
CDR3 protein: CASSLSTLSLTGELFF
CDR3 DNA: TGTGCCAGCAGCTTATCGACACTTAGCCTCACCGGGGAGCTGTTTTTT

D gene: TRBD1
J gene: TRBJ2-1
V gene: TRBV6-2/TRBV6-3
clone size: few
CDR3 protein: CASSADRGDRNEQFF
CDR3 DNA: TGTGCCAGCAGTGCCGACAGGGGAGATAGGAATGAGCAGTTCTTC

D gene: NA
J gene: TRBJ1-2
V gene: TRBV9
clone size: NA
CDR3 protein: CASTRSVNGYGYTF
CDR3 DNA: TGTGCCAGCACCCGGAGCGTGAACGGCTATGGCTACACCTTC

D gene: NA
J gene: TRBJ2-1
V gene: TRBV5-6
clone size: few
CDR3 protein: CASSMGAISYNEQFF
CDR3 DNA: TGTGCCAGCAGCATGGGGGCGATTTCCTACAATGAGCAGTTCTTC

D gene: TRBD2
J gene: TRBJ2-3
V gene: TRBV12-3/TRBV12-4
clone size: NA
CDR3 protein: CASQRRGAGTDTQYF
CDR3 DNA: TGTGCCAGCCAGAGGCGGGGGGCGGGCACAGATACGCAGTATTTT

D gene: NA
J gene: TRBJ2-2
V gene: TRBV11-2
clone size: NA
CDR3 protein: CASSLGVNEGELFF
CDR3 DNA: TGTGCCAGCAGCTTGGGAGTAAACGAGGGGGAGCTGTTTTTT

D gene: NA
J gene: TRBJ1-1
V gene: TRBV2
clone size: few
CDR3 protein: CASTTEGGSEAFF
CDR3 DNA: TGTGCCAGCACTACCGAAGGAGGTTCTGAAGCTTTCTTT

D gene: NA
J gene: TRBJ1-4
V gene: TRBV18
clone size: NA
CDR3 protein: CASSPPDQTNEKLFF
CDR3 DNA: TGTGCCAGCTCACCACCGGACCAGACAAATGAAAAACTGTTTTTT

D gene: NA
J gene: TRBJ2-5
V gene: TRBV7-3
clone size: many
CDR3 protein: CASSLGAETQYF
CDR3 DNA: TGTGCCAGCAGCTTAGGGGCGGAGACCCAGTACTTC

D gene: TRBD1
J gene: TRBJ1-3
V gene: TRBV28
clone size: many
CDR3 protein: CASSFDRAGGNTIYF
CDR3 DNA: TGTGCCAGCAGTTTTGACAGGGCGGGTGGAAACACCATATATTTT

D gene: TRBD1
J gene: TRBJ2-4
V gene: TRBV11-2
clone size: many
CDR3 protein: CASSLGQGDIQYF
CDR3 DNA: TGTGCCAGCAGCTTAGGACAGGGCGACATTCAGTACTTC

D gene: TRBD2
J gene: TRBJ2-1
V gene: TRBV4-1
clone size: NA
CDR3 protein: CASSQEVIAGANYNEQFF
CDR3 DNA: TGCGCCAGCAGCCAAGAAGTAATAGCGGGGGCGAACTACAATGAGCAGTTCTTC